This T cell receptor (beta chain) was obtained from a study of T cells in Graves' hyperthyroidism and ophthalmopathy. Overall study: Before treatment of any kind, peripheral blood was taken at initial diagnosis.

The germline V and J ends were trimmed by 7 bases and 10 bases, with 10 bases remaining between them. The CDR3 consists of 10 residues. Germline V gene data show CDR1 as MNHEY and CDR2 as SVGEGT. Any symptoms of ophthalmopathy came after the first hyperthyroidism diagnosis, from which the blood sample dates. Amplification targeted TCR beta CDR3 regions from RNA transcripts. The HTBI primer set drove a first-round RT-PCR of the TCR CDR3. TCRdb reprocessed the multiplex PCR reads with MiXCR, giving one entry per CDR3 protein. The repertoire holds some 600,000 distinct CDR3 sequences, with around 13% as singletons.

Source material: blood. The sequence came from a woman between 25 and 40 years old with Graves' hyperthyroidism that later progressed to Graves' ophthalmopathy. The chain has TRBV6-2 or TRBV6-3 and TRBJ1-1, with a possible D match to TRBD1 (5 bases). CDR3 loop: CASTGSGAFF. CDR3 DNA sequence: TGTGCCAGCACAGGGTCGGGAGCTTTCTTT.